This T cell receptor (beta chain) was identified during a study of shared clonotypes between healthy human individuals. In the study overall: Plates per donor: three CD4 naive, three CD4 memory, two CD8 naive, one CD8 memory. Findings and caveats of the study: The donor pool, a small one, limited the genetic and exposure-history diversity represented. The sharing of about 5.3% of naive CD4 clonotypes was seen across a handful of donors.

The CDR3 length is 14 residues. V shed 6 bases and J 9 bases; nucleotides not matched to a gene: 12. Germline V lookup: CDR1 MRHNA, CDR2 SNTAGT. Libraries were prepared by immunoSEQ multiplex PCR; TCRdb keeps only in-frame clonotypes and omits some of them. This table holds over a million clones, approximately 80% found once. As for this clone: The antigen is not known.

The CD4+ fraction was divided into a CD45RA+ naive subset and a CD45RA-negative memory subset. This TCR was recovered from a man between 18 and 29 years old in good health. Some clones in this sample may be carry-over from other donors' samples. The sample taken for sequencing was memory CD4+ T cells from PBMCs. Noted subset: CD45RA-negative fraction. V gene TRBV6-4 combines with J gene TRBJ1-1; 8 bases are shared with TRBD1. The CDR3 coding sequence is TGTGCCAGCAGAACCCACAGGGGGACTCCCCAAGCTTTCTTT. It is translated as CASRTHRGTPQAFF.